This TCR beta chain originates from a study of response to subunit inactivated influenza vaccine. General study points: Each seasonal influenza vaccination, the authors suggested, recruits few new T cells.

CDR3 size: 14 residues. V was clipped by 2 bases and J by 1 base, with 8 bases between them. Germline CDR1 reads SGHTA; CDR2 reads FQGNSA. MiXCR, applied by TCRdb to the RT-PCR reads, yields one record per CDR3 protein. Of 710,000 or so distinct CDR3 sequences in the sample, 15% to 19% are singletons; the top ten hold roughly 10%. Regarding this clonotype: Its antigen is still unknown.

The material sequenced was PBMCs from blood, taken 11 to 12 days after vaccination. The chain is built from TRBV7-2 and TRBJ1-1; D is unresolved. The clonotype originates from a man aged 45-60 years who received an inactivated influenza vaccine. In DNA, the CDR3 is TGTGCCAGCAGCTTATACAGCACGAACACTGAAGCTTTCTTT. This codes for CASSLYSTNTEAFF.